This T cell receptor (beta chain) was retrieved from a study of T-cell memory formation after mild COVID-19. Study-level information: The study found TCR clusters largely donor specific.

The authors produced TCR alpha and TCR beta cDNA libraries with sample barcodes and UMIs by 5'RACE using constant-segment primers. TCRdb ran MiXCR on the 5' RACE reads and lists one entry per CDR3 protein. The sample contains approximately 250,000 distinct CDR3 sequences, 16% of which appear only once. A remark on this clonotype: Its antigen is undetermined.

Per germline, CDR1 MNHNS and CDR2 SASEGT. This CDR3 is built from 15 residues. Trimming cost V 6 bases and J 0 bases; bases outside gene matches: 2. General study results and limits: Several responding clones turned up in pre-infection memory, indicating that cross-reactive memory may have taken part. CM and EM subsets held most contracting CD4+ clones; EMRA held CD8+ ones.

The source of this sequence is a man between 18 and 35 years old who had mild COVID-19 (a few samples of this study predate the infection). Cell type and time point are not known. Sample: PBMCs or a T cell subset sorted from them (not recorded which). The V call is TRBV6-1, the J call TRBJ2-7, with 13 bases aligning to TRBD2. CDR3 DNA: TGTGCCAGCAGGAGGACTAGCGGGGGCTCCTACGAGCAGTACGTC. Translating gives CASRRTSGGSYEQYV.